The entry below gives a single TCR beta chain sequence along with its context. Its antigen is currently not known. One base away there is no much larger clone; base qualities are not given. The intended sense of this specimen's treatment or condition label: some 20 received Ad26.COV2.S at low or high dose, single or two shots; roughly 5 received placebo; per-sample allocation not given. For vaccine and placebo recipients, the sequenced repertoires came from samples collected on day 63 after the first injection. Between 29 July and 7 August 2020, Cohort 1b enrolled some 25 adults aged 18-55 years at one site in Boston, USA. Ad26.COV2.S was a replication-incompetent adenovirus type 26 vector expressing a prefusion-stabilized SARS-CoV-2 spike protein from the original Wuhan strain. This sample was included in a study of Ad26.COV2.S vaccination and SARS-CoV-2 variants (dated by TCRdb to the early 2020s). For the study in its entirety: Donors in the vaccine arm were drawn from COV1001, a phase I-IIa trial of Ad26.COV2.S in healthy adults that was multicentre, randomized, double-blind and placebo-controlled. The specificity and breadth of SARS-CoV-2-reactive T cell receptors after Ad26.COV2.S vaccination were assessed by TCRbeta repertoire sequencing. A total of some 30 samples were included in the TCR-sequenced set, comprising approximately 20 Ad26.COV2.S vaccine recipients, 5 placebo recipients and 8 SARS-CoV-2 convalescent individuals. Ad26.COV2.S was administered intramuscularly at a dose of 5x10^10 or 1x10^11 viral particles, either as one shot or as two shots given 56 days apart. Trial participants were randomized into five groups of five: low-dose or high-dose Ad26.COV2.S given once or twice, or placebo on both occasions. Investigators remained blinded to trial group allocation during experiments and outcome assessment.

The immunoSEQ Assay was the method used to sequence TCRbeta CDR3 regions. After extraction, genomic DNA underwent amplification by bias-controlled multiplex PCR, followed by high-throughput sequencing. The authors' pipeline ran thus. Collapsing and filtering of sequences were performed to quantify the absolute abundance of each unique TCRbeta CDR3 region. T cell fraction was estimated by normalization of TCRbeta template counts to usable DNA, with usable DNA being measured through amplification of reference genes present in all nucleated cells. Repertoire TCRs were annotated as SARS-CoV-2-specific when V gene, CDR3 amino acid sequence and J gene were exactly matched to a known reactive TCR set. The reference SARS-CoV-2 TCR set was obtained from MIRA and was filtered for enrichment in COVID-19-positive ImmuneCODE repertoires, whereby public or cross-reactive TCRs were removed. Drawing on the MIRA antigens, annotated TCRs were analysed further at the level of specific ORF or position within ORF. Breadth was defined as the number of annotated unique rearrangements divided by the total number of unique productive rearrangements, and depth was defined as the summed frequency of the annotated unique rearrangements. Group comparisons of TCR breadth used two-sided Wilcoxon rank-sum tests. The table was pulled from immuneACCESS by TCRdb, which kept in-frame rearrangements only. Such tables lose some clones; where checked, under half of the loss comes from unresolved V genes, and the rest has no known cause. The V and J calls and clone size were taken over from that table, and D and trimming were inferred from the DNA. Across this sample there are a few hundred thousand clones, with around four fifths seen only once. The top ten constitute more than 7% of the sample.

At the junction V is shortened by 4 bases and J by 6 bases, with 10 bases in between. Including the terminal cysteine and phenylalanine, the CDR3 comprises 13 residues. Of the read, only the CDR3 DNA is kept; its 39 bases are in frame from base 1. For CDR1 and CDR2, the germline V gene (reference sequence) lists SGHKS and YYEKEE. Study-wide conclusions, independent of this receptor: The study was not powered to compare responses between vaccine doses or regimens. After vaccination, substantial breadth of spike-specific CD8+ and CD4+ T cell responses was reported. It was noted by the authors that total T cell responses may have been underestimated by the TCR breadth and depth analyses. Vaccine and placebo recipients had similar non-spike TCR breadth, a finding consistent with the vaccine containing only spike. Higher spike-specific TCR breadth was observed in Ad26.COV2.S recipients than in placebo recipients (P = 0.0014).

The material sequenced was peripheral blood, taken in a trial of Ad26.COV2.S vaccine versus placebo. The chain links TRBV5-5 with TRBJ1-4; TRBD1 is a weak D gene call, 6 bases matching. The origin of this receptor is a person aged 18-60 years who received the Ad26.COV2.S COVID-19 vaccine or a placebo. The CDR3 reads as follows: CASSGGLDEKLFF. DNA sequence: TGTGCCAGCAGCGGGGGGCTAGATGAAAAACTGTTTTTT.